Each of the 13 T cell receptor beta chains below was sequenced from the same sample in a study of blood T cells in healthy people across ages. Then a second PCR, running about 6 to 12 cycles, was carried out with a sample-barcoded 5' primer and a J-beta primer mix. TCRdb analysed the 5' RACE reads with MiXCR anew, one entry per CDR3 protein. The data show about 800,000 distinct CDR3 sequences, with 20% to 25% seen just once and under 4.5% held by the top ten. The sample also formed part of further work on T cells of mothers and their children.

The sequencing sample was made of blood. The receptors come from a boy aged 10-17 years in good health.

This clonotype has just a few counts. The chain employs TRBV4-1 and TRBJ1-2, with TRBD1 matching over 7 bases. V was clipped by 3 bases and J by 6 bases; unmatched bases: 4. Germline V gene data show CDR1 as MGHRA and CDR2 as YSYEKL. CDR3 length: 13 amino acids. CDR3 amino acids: CASSHMDRNGYTF. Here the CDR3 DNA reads TGCGCCAGCAGCCACATGGACAGGAATGGCTACACCTTC.

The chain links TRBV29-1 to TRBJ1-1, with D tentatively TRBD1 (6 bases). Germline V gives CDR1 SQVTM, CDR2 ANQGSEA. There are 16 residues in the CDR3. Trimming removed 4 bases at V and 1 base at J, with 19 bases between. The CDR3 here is CSVVGRDKRPNTEAFF. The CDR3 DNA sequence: TGCAGCGTTGTGGGACGGGACAAAAGGCCGAACACTGAAGCTTTCTTT.

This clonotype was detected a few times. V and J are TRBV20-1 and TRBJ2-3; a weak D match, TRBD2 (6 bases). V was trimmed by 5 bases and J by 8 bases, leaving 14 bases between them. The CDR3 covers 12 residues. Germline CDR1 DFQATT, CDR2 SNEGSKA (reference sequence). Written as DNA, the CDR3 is TGCAGTGCTCCGGGAGTCGGGATTACGCAGTATTTT. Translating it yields CSAPGVGITQYF.

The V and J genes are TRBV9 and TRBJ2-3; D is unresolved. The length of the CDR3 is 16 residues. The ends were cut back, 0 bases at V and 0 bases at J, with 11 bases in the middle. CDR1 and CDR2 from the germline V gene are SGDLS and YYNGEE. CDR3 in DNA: TGTGCCAGCAGCGTAGGAAAATTCTCTAGCACAGATACGCAGTATTTT. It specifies CASSVGKFSSTDTQYF.

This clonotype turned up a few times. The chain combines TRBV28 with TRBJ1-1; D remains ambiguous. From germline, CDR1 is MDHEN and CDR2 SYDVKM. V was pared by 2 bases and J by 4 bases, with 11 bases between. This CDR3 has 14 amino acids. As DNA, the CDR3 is TGTGCCAGCAGTTTAACGCGGGGAGGCACTGAAGCTTTCTTT. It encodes CASSLTRGGTEAFF.

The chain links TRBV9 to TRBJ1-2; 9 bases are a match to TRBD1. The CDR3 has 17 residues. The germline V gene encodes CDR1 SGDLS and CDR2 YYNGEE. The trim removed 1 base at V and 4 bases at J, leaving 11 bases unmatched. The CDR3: CASSVRELGDRVYGYTF. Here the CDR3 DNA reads TGTGCCAGCAGCGTAAGGGAATTAGGGGACAGGGTCTATGGCTACACCTTC.

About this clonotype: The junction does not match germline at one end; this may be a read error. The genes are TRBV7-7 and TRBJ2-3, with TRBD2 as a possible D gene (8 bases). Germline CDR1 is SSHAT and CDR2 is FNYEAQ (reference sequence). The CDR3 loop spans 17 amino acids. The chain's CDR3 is CASSSGGKGASTDTQYF. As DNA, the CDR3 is TGTGCTAGCAGCTCGGGGGGGAAGGGGGCCAGCACAGATACGCAGTATTTT. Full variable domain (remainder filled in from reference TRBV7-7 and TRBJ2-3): GAGVSQSPRYKVTKRGQDVTLRCDPISSHATLYWYQQALGQGPEFLTYFNYEAQPDKSGLPSDRFSAERPEGSISTLTIQRTEQRDSAMYRCASSSGGKGASTDTQYFGPGTRLTVL.

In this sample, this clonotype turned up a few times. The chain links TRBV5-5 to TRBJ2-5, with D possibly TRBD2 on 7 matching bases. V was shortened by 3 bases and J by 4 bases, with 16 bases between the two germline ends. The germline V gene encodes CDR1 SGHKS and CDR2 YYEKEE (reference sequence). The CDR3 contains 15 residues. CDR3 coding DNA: TGTGCCAGCAGCTCCTCGGCGGGGGCCGTAGAGACCCAGTACTTC. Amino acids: CASSSSAGAVETQYF.

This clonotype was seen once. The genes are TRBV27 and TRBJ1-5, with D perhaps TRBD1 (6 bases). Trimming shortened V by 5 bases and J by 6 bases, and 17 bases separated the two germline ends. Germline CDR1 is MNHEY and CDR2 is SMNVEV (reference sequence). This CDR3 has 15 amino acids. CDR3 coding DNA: TGTGCCAGCAGTCAGGGGCAGTCCCTGATTCAGCCCCAGCATTTT. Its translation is CASSQGQSLIQPQHF.

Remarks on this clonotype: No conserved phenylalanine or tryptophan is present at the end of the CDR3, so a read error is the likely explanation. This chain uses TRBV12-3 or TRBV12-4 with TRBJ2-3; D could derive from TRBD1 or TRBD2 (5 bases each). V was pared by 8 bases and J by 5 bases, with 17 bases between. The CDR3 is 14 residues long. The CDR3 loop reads CASSPGPNLDTQYL. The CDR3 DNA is TGTGCCAGCTCTCCGGGACCCAATTTAGATACGCAGTATCTT.

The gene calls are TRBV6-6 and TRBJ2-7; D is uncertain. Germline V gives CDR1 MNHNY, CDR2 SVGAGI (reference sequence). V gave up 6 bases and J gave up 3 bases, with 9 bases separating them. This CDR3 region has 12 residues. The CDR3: CASRALGYEQYF. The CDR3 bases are TGTGCCAGCAGGGCTTTGGGCTACGAGCAGTACTTC.

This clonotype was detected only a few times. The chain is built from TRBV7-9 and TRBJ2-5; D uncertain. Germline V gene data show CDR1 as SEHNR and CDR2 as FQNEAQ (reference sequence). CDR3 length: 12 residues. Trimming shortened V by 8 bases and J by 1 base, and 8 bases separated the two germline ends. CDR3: CASDGFQETQYF. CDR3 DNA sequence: TGTGCCAGCGATGGGTTCCAAGAGACCCAGTACTTC. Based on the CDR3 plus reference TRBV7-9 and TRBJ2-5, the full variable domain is DTGVSQNPRHKITKRGQNVTFRCDPISEHNRLYWYRQTLGQGPEFLTYFQNEAQLEKSRLLSDRFSAERPKGSFSTLEIQRTEQGDSAMYLCASDGFQETQYFGPGTRLLVL.

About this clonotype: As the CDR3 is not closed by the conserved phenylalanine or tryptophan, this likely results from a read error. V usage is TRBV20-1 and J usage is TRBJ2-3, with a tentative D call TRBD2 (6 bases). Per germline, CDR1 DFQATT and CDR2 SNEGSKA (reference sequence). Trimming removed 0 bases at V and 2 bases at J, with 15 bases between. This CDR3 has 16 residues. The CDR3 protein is CSAREPGRGDTDTQYL. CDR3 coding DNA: TGCAGTGCTAGAGAACCGGGGCGGGGAGACACAGATACGCAGTATCTT.